A single sample gave rise to the 19 T cell receptor beta chains below, sequenced in a study of CD8 T cells in ankylosing spondylitis. TCRdb independently ran MiXCR on the 5' RACE reads; one entry per CDR3 protein. This sample yields about 400,000 distinct CDR3 sequences, of which 20% to 25% are seen a single time; 13% belongs to the top ten. Sequencing was done on a sample of blood, either unsorted or a sorted T cell fraction (not recorded which). These receptor sequences come from a male donor with ankylosing spondylitis or in good health (not recorded which).

This clonotype was counted only a few times. The chain links TRBV6-1 to TRBJ2-3; 8 bases match TRBD1. V was pared by 8 bases and J by 0 bases, with 10 bases of the junction left unmatched. Germline values: CDR1 MNHNS, CDR2 SASEGT. This CDR3 contains 16 residues. The CDR3 region is CASQLNQGASTDTQYF. CDR3 coding DNA: TGTGCCAGCCAGCTAAATCAGGGGGCTAGCACAGATACGCAGTATTTT.

The V call is TRBV12-3 or TRBV12-4, the J call TRBJ2-3; 8 nucleotides match TRBD1. The V and J ends lost 4 bases and 2 bases, in that order; junction bases with no gene match: 5. CDR3 length: 15 amino acids. DNA for the CDR3: TGTGCCAGCAGTTCTTGGACAGGGAACACAGATACGCAGTATTTT. This gives the protein CASSSWTGNTDTQYF.

The V gene is TRBV12-3 or TRBV12-4, the J gene TRBJ2-2; D gene uncertain. The CDR3 spans 15 residues. Trimming removed 7 bases at V and 1 base at J, with 13 bases between. CDR3 region: CASNLQSGNTGELFF. The CDR3, as DNA: TGTGCCAGCAACCTTCAGTCAGGGAACACCGGGGAGCTGTTTTTT.

The CDR3 reads CASIRGLQETQYF. CDR3 coding DNA: TGTGCCAGCATTAGGGGTCTCCAAGAGACCCAGTACTTC. The rearrangement links TRBV25-1 to TRBJ2-5; tentatively, D is TRBD1 (5 bases). Germline V gene lookup returns CDR1 MGHDK and CDR2 SYGVNS. CDR3 length equals 13 residues. The ends were cut back, 7 bases at V and 1 base at J, with 10 bases in the middle.

In this sample, this clonotype turned up a few times. J is TRBJ1-1 and V is TRBV6-2 or TRBV6-3, with D hard to call. The CDR3 totals 14 residues. Trimming pared 3 bases from V and 2 bases from J, leaving 10 bases between. Per the germline V gene, CDR1 is MNHEY and CDR2 is SVGEGT. The CDR3 reads CASSYGQSNTEAFF. CDR3 DNA sequence: TGTGCCAGCAGTTATGGGCAGAGTAACACTGAAGCTTTCTTT.

The rearrangement uses TRBV12-3 or TRBV12-4 and TRBJ2-3; D is perhaps TRBD1 (6 bases). V was cut by 7 bases and J by 2 bases, with 22 bases left in between. The CDR3 loop spans 17 amino acids. The CDR3 DNA follows: TGTGCCAGCACCGACGTCAGGGGTGGACCGGACACAGATACGCAGTATTTT. Residues: CASTDVRGGPDTDTQYF.

This chain connects TRBV20-1 to TRBJ2-1; 9 bases fit TRBD2. Trimming removed 0 bases from V and 9 bases from J; junction bases left unmatched: 12. This CDR3 is built from 16 residues. The germline V gene has CDR1 DFQATT and CDR2 SNEGSKA (reference sequence). The CDR3 protein is CSARDLTQRGVVEQFF. CDR3 nucleotides: TGCAGTGCTAGAGATTTAACCCAGCGGGGGGTCGTTGAGCAGTTCTTC.

The V and J genes are TRBV12-3 or TRBV12-4 and TRBJ2-1; maybe TRBD1 (5 bases). V lost 3 bases, J lost 6 bases, and 18 bases lay in between. This CDR3 contains 16 residues. This CDR3 reads CASSLVGARLINEQFF. CDR3 in DNA: TGTGCCAGCAGTTTGGTAGGGGCACGGTTAATCAATGAGCAGTTCTTC.

The rearrangement links TRBV9 to TRBJ2-7; TRBD2 matches 7 bases. There are 15 residues in the CDR3. Germline V gene sequence: CDR1 SGDLS, CDR2 YYNGEE. Unmatched junction bases numbered 4, after V lost 0 bases and J lost 1 base. The CDR3 nucleotides read TGTGCCAGCAGCGTAGCGGGGGGAAGATCCTACGAGCAGTACTTC. Amino acids: CASSVAGGRSYEQYF. Full variable domain (remainder filled in from reference TRBV9 and TRBJ2-7): DSGVTQTPKHLITATGQRVTLRCSPRSGDLSVYWYQQSLDQGLQFLIQYYNGEERAKGNILERFSAQQFPDLHSELNLSSLELGDSALYFCASSVAGGRSYEQYFGPGTRLTVT.

This clonotype was counted between two and nine times. J is TRBJ2-3 and V is TRBV12-3 or TRBV12-4; D perhaps matches TRBD2 (5 bases). The V and J ends lost 5 bases and 10 bases respectively, with 13 bases between them. This CDR3 comprises 12 residues. CDR3 nucleotide sequence: TGTGCCAGCAGTCCGCACGGGGTGGCGCAGTATTTT. Translating gives CASSPHGVAQYF.

There are a few counts of this clonotype. The rearrangement joins TRBV4-1 to TRBJ2-7; D remains unclear. The CDR3 spans 15 residues. The V gene's germline CDR1 is MGHRA and CDR2 YSYEKL. V gave up 4 bases and J gave up 3 bases, with 16 bases separating them. In nucleotides, the CDR3 is TGCGCCAGCAGCCCCCCCGCGGAGACGAACTACGAGCAGTACTTC. This gives the protein CASSPPAETNYEQYF.

This chain connects TRBV29-1 to TRBJ2-7; no clear D. The last part of the DNA fits TRBJ2-1 better; the J call may be wrong. Germline-derived CDR1 and CDR2 are SQVTM and ANQGSEA. This CDR3 region has 10 residues. The CDR3 is CSVFNYEQFF. In nucleotides, the CDR3 is TGCAGCGTTTTCAACTACGAGCAGTTCTTC.

This clonotype was recorded a few times. CDR3 sequence: CASSHEGPVENIQYF. The CDR3 coding sequence is TGCGCCAGCAGCCATGAGGGGCCAGTTGAAAACATTCAGTACTTC. The chain recombines TRBV4-1 with TRBJ2-4, with D perhaps assigned TRBD1 or TRBD2 (5 bases each). Trimming removed 3 bases from V and 5 bases from J, with 14 bases in between. CDR1 MGHRA and CDR2 YSYEKL come from the germline V gene. The CDR3 loop spans 15 amino acids.

CDR3 DNA: TGTGCCAGCAGCCAAGGATACCCAATCTACGAGCAGTACTTC. Its translation: CASSQGYPIYEQYF. This rearrangement joins TRBV3-1 to TRBJ2-7; D is unclear. CDR1 and CDR2 (germline): LGHDT, YNNKEL (reference sequence). Between the trimmed V and J ends, which lost 1 base and 3 bases, there was a span of 10 bases. This CDR3 comprises 14 residues.

This clonotype has only a few counts. The chain has TRBV30 and TRBJ2-3, with 12 bases fitting TRBD2. Germline values: CDR1 GTSNPN, CDR2 SVGIG (reference sequence). The V and J ends lost 5 bases and 6 bases, in that order; junction bases with no gene match: 6. The CDR3 loop spans 14 amino acids. In nucleotides, the CDR3 is TGTGCCTGGGAGTTCGGGACTAGCGGGGATACGCAGTATTTT. Translated: CAWEFGTSGDTQYF.

This clonotype was counted a few times. This sequence joins TRBV12-3 or TRBV12-4 and TRBJ2-1; 8 bases map to TRBD2. CDR3 length equals 14 residues. After removal of 3 bases from V and 7 bases from J, the junction contained 5 bases not matched to a gene. CDR3: CASSFGGAFNEQFF. DNA of the CDR3: TGTGCCAGCAGTTTCGGGGGGGCATTTAATGAGCAGTTCTTC.

This clonotype was recorded a few times. This chain uses TRBV11-2 with TRBJ1-6; TRBD1 agrees at 7 bases. J was trimmed by 2 bases and V by 5 bases; bases with no gene match: 9. CDR1 and CDR2 (germline): SGHAT, FQNNGV. There are 17 residues in the CDR3. The CDR3 region is CASSPIRQGPYNSPLHF. CDR3 DNA: TGTGCCAGCAGCCCTATAAGACAGGGACCCTATAATTCACCCCTCCACTTT.

V usage is TRBV29-1 and J usage is TRBJ2-7, with a tentative D call TRBD1 (5 bases). Per germline, CDR1 SQVTM and CDR2 ANQGSEA. The CDR3 contains 12 residues. V was cut by 4 bases and J by 3 bases, with 10 bases left in between. The CDR3 sequence: CSVAFQGYEQYF. CDR3 DNA sequence: TGCAGCGTTGCTTTTCAGGGCTACGAGCAGTACTTC.

This clonotype was seen a few times. V gene TRBV6-2 or TRBV6-3 combines with J gene TRBJ2-1, with D perhaps given as TRBD1 or TRBD2 (5 bases each). This CDR3 contains 16 residues. The V and J ends lost 0 bases and 3 bases respectively, with 12 bases between them. Germline V gives CDR1 MNHEY, CDR2 SVGEGT. The CDR3 nucleotides are TGTGCCAGCAGTTACTCGTCGGGACGGAACTACAATGAGCAGTTCTTC. Its protein product is CASSYSSGRNYNEQFF.